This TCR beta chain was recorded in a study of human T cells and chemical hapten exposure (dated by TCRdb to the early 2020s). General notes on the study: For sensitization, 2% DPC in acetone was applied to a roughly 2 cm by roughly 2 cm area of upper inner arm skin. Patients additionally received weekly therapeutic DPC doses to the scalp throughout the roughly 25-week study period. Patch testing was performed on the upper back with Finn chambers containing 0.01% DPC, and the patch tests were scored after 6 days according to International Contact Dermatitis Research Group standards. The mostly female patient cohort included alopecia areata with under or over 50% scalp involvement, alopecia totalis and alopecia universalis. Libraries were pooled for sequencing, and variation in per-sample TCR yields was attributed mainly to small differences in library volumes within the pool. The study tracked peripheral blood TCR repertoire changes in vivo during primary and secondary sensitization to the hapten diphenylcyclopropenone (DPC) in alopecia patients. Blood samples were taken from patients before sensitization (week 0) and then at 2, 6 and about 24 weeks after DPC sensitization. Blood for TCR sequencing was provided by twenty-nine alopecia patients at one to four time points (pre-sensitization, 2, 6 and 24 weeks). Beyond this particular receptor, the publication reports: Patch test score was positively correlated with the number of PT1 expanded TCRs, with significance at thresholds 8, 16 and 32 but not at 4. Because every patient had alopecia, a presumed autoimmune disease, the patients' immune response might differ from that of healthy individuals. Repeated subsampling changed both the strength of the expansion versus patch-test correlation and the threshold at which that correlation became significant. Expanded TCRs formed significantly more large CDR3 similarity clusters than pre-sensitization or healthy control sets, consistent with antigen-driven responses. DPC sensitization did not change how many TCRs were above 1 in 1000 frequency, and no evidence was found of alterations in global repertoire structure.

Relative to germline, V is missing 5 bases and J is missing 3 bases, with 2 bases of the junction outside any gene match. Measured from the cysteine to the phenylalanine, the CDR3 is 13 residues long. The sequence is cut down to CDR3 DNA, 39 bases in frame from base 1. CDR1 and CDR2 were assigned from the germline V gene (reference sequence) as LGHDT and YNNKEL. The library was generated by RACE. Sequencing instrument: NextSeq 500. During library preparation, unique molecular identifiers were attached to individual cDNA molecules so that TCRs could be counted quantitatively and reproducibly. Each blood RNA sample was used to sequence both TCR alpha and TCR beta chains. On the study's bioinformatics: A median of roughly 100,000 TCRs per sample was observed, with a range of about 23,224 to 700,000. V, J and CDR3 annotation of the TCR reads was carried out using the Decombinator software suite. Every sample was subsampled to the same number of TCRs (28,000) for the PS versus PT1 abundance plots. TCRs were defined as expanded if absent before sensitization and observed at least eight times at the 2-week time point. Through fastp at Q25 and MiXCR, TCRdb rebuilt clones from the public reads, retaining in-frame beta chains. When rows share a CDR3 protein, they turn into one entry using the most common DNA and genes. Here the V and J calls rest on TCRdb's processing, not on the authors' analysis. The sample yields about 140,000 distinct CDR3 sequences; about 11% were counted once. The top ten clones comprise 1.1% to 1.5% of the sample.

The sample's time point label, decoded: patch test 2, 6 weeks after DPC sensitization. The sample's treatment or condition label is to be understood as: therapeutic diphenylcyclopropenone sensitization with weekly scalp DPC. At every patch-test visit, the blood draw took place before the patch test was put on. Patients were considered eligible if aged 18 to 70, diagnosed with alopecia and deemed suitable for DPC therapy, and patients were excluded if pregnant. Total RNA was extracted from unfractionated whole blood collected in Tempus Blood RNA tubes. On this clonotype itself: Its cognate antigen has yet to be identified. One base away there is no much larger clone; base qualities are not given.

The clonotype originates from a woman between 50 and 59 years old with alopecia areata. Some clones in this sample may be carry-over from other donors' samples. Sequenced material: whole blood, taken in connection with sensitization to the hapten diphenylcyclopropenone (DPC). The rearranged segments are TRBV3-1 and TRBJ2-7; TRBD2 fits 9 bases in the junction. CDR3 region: CASSAGGSYEQYF. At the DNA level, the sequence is TGTGCCAGCAGCGCGGGAGGGAGCTACGAGCAGTACTTC.